The text below deals with one TCR beta chain. This specimen belongs to a study of T cells in Graves' hyperthyroidism and ophthalmopathy. V was pared by 4 bases and J by 6 bases, with 19 bases between. This CDR3 has 14 amino acids. Germline V gene lookup returns CDR1 DFQATT and CDR2 SNEGSKA (reference sequence). Amplification yielded TCR beta CDR3 regions, with RNA transcripts as the source. HTBI primers were employed in a first-round RT-PCR of the TCR CDR3. One entry per CDR3 protein, called by TCRdb with MiXCR from the multiplex PCR reads. The profile shows roughly 500,000 distinct CDR3 sequences, around 42% of them singletons.

The TCR originated in an adult woman with Graves' disease, either hyperthyroidism or ophthalmopathy (not recorded which). The chain has TRBV20-1 and TRBJ2-7, with D hard to call. Sequenced sample: peripheral blood or thyroid tissue (not recorded which). Written as DNA, the CDR3 is TGCAGTGCTACCCCCCGGTGGGATGAAGCCGAGCAGTACTTC. Amino acid sequence: CSATPRWDEAEQYF.